The sequence of this T cell receptor beta chain was determined in a study of cytomegalovirus exposure and HLA in healthy donors. Study-level results: A list of 164 TCR beta chains associated with cytomegalovirus was given.

CDR1 and CDR2 from the germline V gene are SNHLY and FYNNEI. Trimming removed 8 bases from V and 4 bases from J; junction bases left unmatched: 2. The CDR3 runs 13 residues. A word on this clone: What it binds is not known.

In the PCR, 60 Vbeta and 13 Jbeta primers were used. The assay was immunoSEQ multiplex PCR, and TCRdb's table has in-frame clones only and misses some. The table shows fewer than 200,000 clones, with 80% occurring only once. The chain is built from TRBV2 and TRBJ2-7, with TRBD2 matching over 13 bases. The sequence derives from a man aged 18 to 30 in good health and CMV-seropositive. Sample: PBMCs. The CDR3 DNA reads as TGTGCCAGCTGGACTAGCGGGAGTTACGAGCAGTACTTC. It translates to CASWTSGSYEQYF.